This TCR beta chain was identified during a study of cytomegalovirus exposure and HLA in healthy donors. General study findings and limits: Presence/absence analyses assumed roughly uniform sequencing depth across donors. In a later analysis, an Asian-associated ancestry cluster reportedly showed fewer N-insertions than the 666-donor mean.

Primers included in the PCR were 60 Vbeta and 13 Jbeta primers. Only in-frame clones appear in the TCRdb table, and some are missing; sequencing was by immunoSEQ multiplex PCR. The data contain a few hundred thousand clones, about four fifths of them seen just once; the ten biggest clones take up roughly 10%. A note on this clone: Its cognate antigen is unknown.

The sequenced sample consisted of PBMCs. This TCR derives from a woman aged 45-60 years in good health and CMV-seropositive.

The CDR3 is CASSYSSAFEAFF. Here the CDR3 DNA reads TGTGCCAGCAGTTACTCCAGTGCCTTTGAAGCTTTCTTT. The chain links TRBV6-5 to TRBJ1-1; D unresolved. Germline CDR1 is MNHEY and CDR2 is SVGAGI. This CDR3 is built from 13 residues. The V end lost 0 bases, the J end lost 7 bases, and 9 bases lay between the germline ends.